This record concerns one T cell receptor beta chain sequence. The data stem from a study of blood T cell repertoires in COVID-19. V shed 4 bases and J 1 base; nucleotides not matched to a gene: 6. Germline-derived CDR1 and CDR2 are SGDLS and YYNGEE. This CDR3 is 15 amino acids long. Method: immunoSEQ multiplex PCR; TCRdb's copy keeps in-frame clones and lacks some. The sample records around 50,000 clones, less than 85% being singletons. The sequenced sample was peripheral blood. The rearrangement links TRBV9 to TRBJ2-7, with TRBD1 identical over 9 bases. The TCR originated in a human donor in a cohort sampled during active COVID-19. DNA of the CDR3: TGTGCCAGCAGCCCAGGGGGGACAGGGTCCTACGAGCAGTACTTC. Its protein is CASSPGGTGSYEQYF.